This T cell receptor (beta chain) originates from a study of OX40 agonist ivuxolimab in advanced cancers. Generated by immunoSEQ multiplex PCR, the TCRdb table keeps only in-frame clones and is missing some. The sample shows 50,000 or so clones, roughly nine tenths of them seen only once. The receptor's source is an adult with an advanced solid tumor such as melanoma, head and neck, liver or kidney cancer. The input for sequencing was CD4+ or CD8+ T cells sorted from blood, taken in a trial of the OX40 agonist ivuxolimab.

CDR3 coding DNA: TGTGCCAGCAGCTTCAGGGGCGAGAACACTGAAGCTTTCTTT. This encodes CASSFRGENTEAFF. This chain connects TRBV11-1 to TRBJ1-1; D perhaps matches TRBD1 (6 bases). CDR1 is SGHAT and CDR2 is FQDESV in the germline V gene (reference sequence). V was cut by 3 bases and J by 1 base, with 9 bases left in between. The length of the CDR3 is 14 residues. Supplemented by reference TRBV11-1 and TRBJ1-1, the full variable domain reads EAEVAQSPRYKITEKSQAVAFWCDPISGHATLYWYRQILGQGPELLVQFQDESVVDDSQLPKDRFSAERLKGVDSTLKIQPAELGDSAMYLCASSFRGENTEAFFGQGTRLTVV.